The subject of this entry is one TCR beta chain. Its target antigen remains unknown. Base qualities are not recorded, but no much larger clone differs from it by a single base. The library came from the immunoSEQ multiplex PCR assay. The source study handled its data this way. A statistical classification framework was built to diagnose cytomegalovirus status from the catalog of TCR beta chain sequences. TCRdb provides this immuneACCESS table in a form limited to in-frame rearrangements. Some clones are lacking; in checked studies, under half of them reflect an unresolved V gene, and why the rest are absent is not known. That table furnishes V, J and clone size, whereas the DNA furnished D and trimming. For this sample there are 100,000 to 150,000 clones; 85% to 90% appear just once. Approximately 3.5% of the sample is held by the ten biggest clonotypes. Donors formed part of the validation cohort, which comprised about 120 subjects and was distinct from the first cohort of under 750 subjects.

The entry originates in a study of cytomegalovirus exposure and HLA in healthy donors (dated by TCRdb to about 2017). The study in broad terms: According to a later analysis, the roughly 120 validation repertoires were produced on the same platform as the 600 to 850 repertoires of the first cohort. The study aimed to test whether cataloging public T cell receptors could reveal signatures of past pathogen exposure. Besides the first cohort of some 670 subjects, a separate validation cohort made up of roughly 120 different subjects was used. The study combined high-throughput TCR immunosequencing, statistical association of individual TCRs with disease status, and machine learning to predict cytomegalovirus infection status.

Broad study findings and their caveats: In the study, approximately 150 TCR beta chains were listed as associated with cytomegalovirus. A later analysis had no HLA typing for the validation cohort, so co-occurrence there was scored across all 120 or so repertoires. It was suggested by the authors that the approach could potentially be generalized to other disease states and immunological phenotypes. While some public TCRs were present in many individuals, most TCR sequences turned up only very rarely across donors. In vitro tests confirmed that three of the cytomegalovirus-associated TCR beta chains recognize cytomegalovirus antigens. Of the cluster scores, 85% to 95% were above 0 in a later analysis, which found that TCRs clustered in the first cohort also tended to co-occur in the 120 validation repertoires. The classifier was reported to diagnose cytomegalovirus status with high specificity and sensitivity in both the original cohort and the validation cohort.

V is clipped by 7 bases and J by 4 bases, and the sequence between their germline boundaries is 11 bases long. Including cysteine and phenylalanine, the CDR3 has 13 amino acids. Here the CDR3 DNA is all that survives: 39 bases in frame from base 1. From the germline V gene, CDR1 is MGHRA and CDR2 is YSYEKL. Sequencing was done on a sample of PBMCs. This chain is built from TRBV4-1 and TRBJ1-3, with the D gene uncertain. This clonotype was obtained from a man aged 30 to 39 in good health and CMV-seronegative. The DNA sequence is given as TGCGCCAGCACCCCAGCGCCCGGAAACACCATATATTTT. Translated, it reads CASTPAPGNTIYF.